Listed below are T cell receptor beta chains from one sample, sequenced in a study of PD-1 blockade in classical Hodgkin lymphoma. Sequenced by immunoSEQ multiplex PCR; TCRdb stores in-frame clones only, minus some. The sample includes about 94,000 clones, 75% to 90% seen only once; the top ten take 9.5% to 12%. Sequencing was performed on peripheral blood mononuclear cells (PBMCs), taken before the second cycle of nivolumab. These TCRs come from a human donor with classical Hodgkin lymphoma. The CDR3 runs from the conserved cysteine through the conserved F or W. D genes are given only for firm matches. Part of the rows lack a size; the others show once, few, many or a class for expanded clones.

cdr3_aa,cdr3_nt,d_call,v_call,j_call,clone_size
CAGDRDRGTDTQYF,TGTGCCGGTGACCGGGACAGGGGCACAGATACGCAGTATTTT,TRBD1,TRBV27,TRBJ2-3,.
CASRPTGGRGEEYEQYF,TGCGCCAGCAGACCCACCGGGGGTAGGGGGGAGGAATACGAGCAGTACTTC,.,TRBV23-1,TRBJ2-7,.
CASSLGGFGETQYF,TGTGCTAGCAGCTTGGGAGGGTTTGGAGAGACCCAGTACTTC,TRBD2,TRBV7-7,TRBJ2-5,.
CASTHGGGFRGTDTQYF,TGTGCCAGCACCCACGGTGGCGGGTTCCGGGGCACAGATACGCAGTATTTT,.,TRBV7-9,TRBJ2-3,.
CASSLTSGSAGELFF,TGTGCCAGCAGCTTGACTAGCGGGAGTGCCGGGGAGCTGTTTTTT,TRBD2,TRBV5-5,TRBJ2-2,.
CASSPSPPQGATGNTIYF,TGTGCCAGCAGCCCCTCTCCCCCACAGGGGGCGACCGGAAACACCATATATTTT,TRBD1,TRBV7-2,TRBJ1-3,few
CASSFGRGSYNEQFF,TGTGCCAGCAGCTTCGGCAGGGGCTCCTACAATGAGCAGTTCTTC,.,TRBV13,TRBJ2-1,.
CASSYSISKTQYF,TGTGCCAGCAGTTACTCCATTAGTAAGACGCAGTATTTT,.,TRBV6-6,TRBJ2-3,once
CASSFGSLGGYEQYF,TGCGCCAGCAGCTTTGGGAGCCTGGGAGGGTACGAGCAGTACTTC,TRBD2,TRBV5-1,TRBJ2-7,.
CASSPKTGLVGYETQYF,TGTGCCAGCAGCCCAAAGACGGGTCTAGTCGGCTATGAGACCCAGTACTTC,.,TRBV11-3,TRBJ2-5,.
CASSLLAGGSYNEQFF,TGCGCCAGCAGCCTCTTAGCGGGGGGAAGCTACAATGAGCAGTTCTTC,TRBD2,TRBV4-1,TRBJ2-1,.
CSVAVGSYNEQFF,TGCAGCGTGGCAGTGGGCTCCTACAATGAGCAGTTCTTC,.,TRBV29-1,TRBJ2-1,.
CASSYGGWQETQYF,TGTGCCAGCAGTTACGGGGGGTGGCAAGAGACCCAGTACTTC,.,TRBV6-6,TRBJ2-5,once
CATSRGTGLQPQHF,TGTGCCACCAGCAGAGGGACAGGGCTCCAGCCCCAGCATTTT,TRBD1,TRBV15,TRBJ1-5,once
CASSSSRGGTGELFF,TGTGCCAGCAGCTCCAGTCGAGGGGGCACCGGGGAGCTGTTTTTT,.,TRBV7-3,TRBJ2-2,.
CASSLSSGGYNEQFF,TGTGCCAGCAGCTTGTCGAGCGGGGGGTACAATGAGCAGTTCTTC,TRBD2,TRBV13,TRBJ2-1,.
CASSPRDSHTDTQYF,TGTGCCAGCTCACCACGGGACAGCCACACAGATACGCAGTATTTT,TRBD1,TRBV18,TRBJ2-3,.
CASSLWGSGGLAGYNEQFF,TGTGCCAGCAGTTTATGGGGGTCCGGGGGACTAGCGGGATACAATGAGCAGTTCTTC,TRBD2,TRBV27,TRBJ2-1,.
CASSPRRATGELFF,TGTGCCAGCAGTCCCAGACGGGCCACCGGGGAGCTGTTTTTT,.,TRBV27,TRBJ2-2,once
CASSLDSLNQPQHF,TGCGCCAGCAGCTTGGACAGCTTAAATCAGCCCCAGCATTTT,.,TRBV5-1,TRBJ1-5,once
CASGSGDAYNEQFF,TGTGCCAGCGGATCAGGGGATGCCTACAATGAGCAGTTCTTC,.,TRBV27,TRBJ2-1,.
CASSWTGTVETQYF,TGTGCCAGCAGCTGGACCGGGACAGTAGAGACCCAGTACTTC,TRBD1,TRBV11-2,TRBJ2-5,.
CASSSINREEAFF,TGTGCCAGTAGTTCAATCAACAGGGAGGAAGCTTTCTTT,.,TRBV19,TRBJ1-1,.
CASSLGRTGGVGKTQYF,TGTGCCAGCAGCTTGGGCCGGACAGGGGGTGTCGGGAAGACCCAGTACTTC,TRBD1,TRBV5-6,TRBJ2-5,.
CASSSAPLTGALIYEQYF,TGTGCCAGCAGCTCCGCCCCCCTGACAGGGGCACTCATCTACGAGCAGTACTTC,TRBD1,TRBV5-6,TRBJ2-7,.
CASSLVGNEKLFF,TGCGCCAGCAGCTTGGTCGGGAATGAAAAACTGTTTTTT,.,TRBV5-1,TRBJ1-4,.
CASSLLSGRSEQYF,TGTGCCAGCAGCTTGCTTAGCGGGAGGAGCGAGCAGTACTTC,TRBD2,TRBV5-4,TRBJ2-7,.
CASSQIPGSNEKLFF,TGCGCCAGCAGCCAAATCCCCGGCAGTAATGAAAAACTGTTTTTT,.,TRBV4-1,TRBJ1-4,.
CASRKFDRADSYEQYF,TGTGCCAGCAGAAAATTCGACAGGGCGGACTCCTACGAGCAGTACTTC,TRBD1,TRBV13,TRBJ2-7,few
CAISEPGQGLTDTQYF,TGTGCCATCAGTGAACCAGGGCAGGGACTCACAGATACGCAGTATTTT,.,TRBV10-3,TRBJ2-3,few
CASSQWLGSNYGYTF,TGCGCCAGCAGCCAGTGGCTAGGATCTAACTATGGCTACACCTTC,.,TRBV4-1,TRBJ1-2,.
CASRVGPDTQYF,TGTGCCAGCAGGGTTGGGCCAGATACGCAGTATTTT,.,TRBV6-6,TRBJ2-3,.
CASSHRGSGSLYEQYF,TGTGCCAGCAGCCACCGTGGTAGCGGGAGCCTTTACGAGCAGTACTTC,TRBD2,TRBV7-9,TRBJ2-7,.
CASSQDRWSGGATDTQYF,TGTGCCAGCAGCCAAGATCGGTGGAGCGGGGGGGCCACAGATACGCAGTATTTT,TRBD2,TRBV4-2,TRBJ2-3,.
CASEPGWTPDAEAFF,TGTGCCAGTGAGCCAGGATGGACCCCTGACGCTGAAGCTTTCTTT,.,TRBV28,TRBJ1-1,.
CASTGTSTYEQYF,TGTGCCAGCACAGGGACTAGCACGTACGAGCAGTACTTC,TRBD2,TRBV28,TRBJ2-7,.
CATSIMVGLGETQYF,TGTGCCACCAGCATCATGGTAGGCCTAGGGGAGACCCAGTACTTC,.,TRBV15,TRBJ2-5,.